This TCR beta chain was obtained from a study of OX40 agonist ivuxolimab in advanced cancers. Study-level points and caveats: Still undetermined is the antigen specificity of the expanded peripheral T cells.

V gave up 6 bases and J gave up 6 bases, with 15 bases separating them. This CDR3 is built from 13 residues. Per the germline V gene, CDR1 is SGHVS and CDR2 is FQNEAQ. This clone was seen a single time. The antigen remains unidentified. Produced via immunoSEQ multiplex PCR; TCRdb's table is partial and in-frame only. The profile shows about 64,000 clones, around 90% of them singletons. Specimen: CD4+ or CD8+ T cells sorted from blood, collected in a trial of the OX40 agonist ivuxolimab. J is TRBJ2-7 and V is TRBV7-8, with TRBD1 as a possible D gene (5 bases). This TCR was sampled from an adult with an advanced solid tumor such as melanoma, head and neck, liver or kidney cancer. The CDR3 DNA is TGTGCCAGCAGTTTATTCAGGGTATCCGAGCAGTACTTC. The encoded protein is CASSLFRVSEQYF.